This entry lists 26 T cell receptor beta chains sequenced from one sample in a study of T-cell memory formation after mild COVID-19. TCRdb used MiXCR to reprocess the 5' RACE reads, holding one entry per CDR3 protein. The sample consists of more than 400,000 distinct CDR3 sequences, about 20% of them appearing once. Sequencing was done on a sample of PBMCs or a T cell subset sorted from them (not recorded which). The receptors stem from an adult woman who had mild COVID-19 (a few samples of this study predate the infection). Cell type and time point are not known.

The table lists this clonotype with a few counts. The chain couples TRBV24-1 to TRBJ2-1; 9 positions match TRBD2. V lost 4 bases, J lost 8 bases, and 11 bases stayed unmatched. CDR1 KGHDR and CDR2 SFDVKD come from the germline V gene. The CDR3 runs 16 residues. CDR3 in amino acids: CATSDQRGVGPDEQFF. CDR3 in DNA: TGTGCCACCAGTGACCAGCGGGGGGTGGGTCCGGATGAGCAGTTCTTC.

This clonotype appeared a few times. The chain joins TRBV20-1 to TRBJ1-1; perhaps TRBD1 as D (5 bases). With 3 bases removed from V and 1 base from J, the gap between germline ends came to 15 bases. Germline-derived CDR1 and CDR2 are DFQATT and SNEGSKA (reference sequence). There are 15 residues in the CDR3. The CDR3 DNA is TGCAGTGCTAGTAAGTATCCAGGGACGAACACTGAAGCTTTCTTT. Amino acids: CSASKYPGTNTEAFF.

There are a few counts of this clonotype. J is TRBJ2-1 and V is TRBV7-8, with 10 bases that match TRBD2. The J segment lost 2 bases and the V segment lost 6 bases, leaving 7 bases of the junction unmatched. This CDR3 spans 16 amino acids. Germline values: CDR1 SGHVS, CDR2 FQNEAQ. As DNA, the CDR3 is TGTGCCAGCAGTTCAGCGGGAGGGCCAGCCTACAATGAGCAGTTCTTC. Amino acids: CASSSAGGPAYNEQFF.

This clonotype was picked up a small number of times. The rearrangement links TRBV12-3 or TRBV12-4 to TRBJ2-7; TRBD1 matches 7 bases. Unmatched junction bases numbered 10, after V lost 7 bases and J lost 7 bases. The length of the CDR3 is 13 residues. CDR3 coding DNA: TGTGCCAGCACCCTTTACGGGACAGCGGAGCAGTACTTC. Its translation is CASTLYGTAEQYF.

The rearrangement uses TRBV14 and TRBJ2-1; tentatively, D is TRBD2 (6 bases). Per germline, CDR1 SGHDN and CDR2 FVKESK. The CDR3 totals 15 residues. V lost 1 base and J lost 6, with 13 bases in between. CDR3 amino acids: CASSQVGGAGNEQFF. CDR3 coding DNA: TGTGCCAGCAGCCAAGTTGGAGGGGCTGGCAATGAGCAGTTCTTC.

This clonotype was counted only a few times. The chain combines TRBV14 with TRBJ2-6; TRBD2 matches 10 bases. The CDR3 covers 19 residues. CDR1 and CDR2 from the germline V gene are SGHDN and FVKESK. Trimming took 0 bases from V and 0 from J; bases not matched to a gene: 5. DNA for the CDR3: TGTGCCAGCAGCCAAGATAGCGGGAGGCCGTTCTCTGGGGCCAACGTCCTGACTTTC. It is translated as CASSQDSGRPFSGANVLTF.

The J gene is TRBJ2-5, the V gene TRBV2; no reliable D call. V lost 9 bases, J lost 5 bases, and 16 bases lay in between. CDR1 is SNHLY, CDR2 FYNNEI, per germline. This CDR3 contains 13 residues. The CDR3 DNA sequence: TGTGCCAGTCCGGGCTCCGTGGACGAGACCCAGTACTTC. The encoded protein is CASPGSVDETQYF.

There are a few counts of this clonotype. The chain couples TRBV9 to TRBJ2-1, with 14 nucleotides matching TRBD2. With 2 bases clipped from V and 6 bases from J, the junction kept 10 bases outside the gene matches. The V gene's germline CDR1 is SGDLS and CDR2 YYNGEE. CDR3 length: 18 residues. The CDR3 spells CASSVRGLAGDSFNEQFF. In DNA form, the CDR3 reads TGTGCCAGCAGCGTCCGGGGACTAGCGGGGGATTCTTTCAATGAGCAGTTCTTC.

This clonotype was detected a few times. The chain links TRBV4-1 to TRBJ1-2; D remains ambiguous. The CDR3 totals 17 residues. CDR1 and CDR2 (germline): MGHRA, YSYEKL. V was trimmed by 1 base and J by 8 bases, leaving 23 bases between them. The CDR3 here is CASSQAGPTRPYEGYTF. CDR3 sequence (DNA): TGCGCCAGCAGCCAAGCTGGGCCTACCCGCCCATATGAGGGCTACACCTTC.

This chain connects TRBV5-4 to TRBJ1-6, with 7 bases fitting TRBD1. CDR3 length equals 14 residues. Germline V gene data show CDR1 as SGHNT and CDR2 as YYREEE (reference sequence). The trim removed 3 bases at V and 14 bases at J, leaving 11 bases unmatched. CDR3 bases: TGTGCCAGCAGCTGGGGACAGTCCAATTCGGCCCTCCACTTT. Translation gives CASSWGQSNSALHF.

In this sample, this clonotype turned up a few times. V usage is TRBV3-1 and J usage is TRBJ2-1, with D uncertain. V gave up 4 bases and J gave up 5 bases, with 9 bases separating them. The germline CDR1 and CDR2 sequences are LGHDT and YNNKEL (reference sequence). The CDR3 extends over 13 amino acids. The CDR3 nucleotides read TGTGCCAGCAGCCGAAGGACCGACAATGAGCAGTTCTTC. Protein product: CASSRRTDNEQFF.

This clonotype occurred many times. V usage is TRBV20-1 and J usage is TRBJ2-3, with TRBD1 identical over 10 bases. Looked up from germline, CDR1 is DFQATT and CDR2 is SNEGSKA (reference sequence). This CDR3 region has 15 residues. V dropped 3 bases and J dropped 4; count of bases not matched to a gene: 7. CDR3: CSASHRDRGADTQYF. In DNA, the CDR3 is TGCAGTGCTAGTCACAGGGACAGGGGCGCAGATACGCAGTATTTT.

This chain connects TRBV11-2 to TRBJ2-6; weak D call: TRBD1 (6 bases). Trimming shortened V by 2 bases and J by 1 base, and 18 bases separated the two germline ends. This CDR3 contains 19 residues. The germline CDR1 and CDR2 sequences are SGHAT and FQNNGV. DNA of the CDR3: TGTGCCAGCAGCTTAAAGATGAGACAGGCTTCTTCTGGGGCCAACGTCCTGACTTTC. Translated, it gives CASSLKMRQASSGANVLTF.

This clonotype has at least ten counts. The chain recombines TRBV5-1 with TRBJ2-7; D may correspond to TRBD1 or TRBD2 (5 bases each). Per germline, CDR1 SGHRS and CDR2 YFSETQ. CDR3 length equals 17 residues. The germline V and J ends were trimmed by 0 bases and 3 bases, with 19 bases remaining between them. CDR3 DNA sequence: TGCGCCAGCAGCTTGGAGAGCAGGGAGTCCTTTGACTACGAGCAGTACTTC. Translated, it gives CASSLESRESFDYEQYF. The whole variable domain, remainder taken from reference TRBV5-1 and TRBJ2-7, is KAGVTQTPRYLIKTRGQQVTLSCSPISGHRSVSWYQQTPGQGLQFLFEYFSETQRNKGNFPGRFSGRQFSNSRSEMNVSTLELGDSALYLCASSLESRESFDYEQYFGPGTRLTVT.

The V gene is TRBV5-1, the J gene TRBJ2-1; D is possibly TRBD2 (6 bases). CDR1 is SGHRS and CDR2 is YFSETQ in the germline V gene. V lost 0 bases to trimming and J lost 1 base, with 11 bases between them. This CDR3 is 16 amino acids long. The CDR3, as DNA: TGCGCCAGCAGCTTGGCCGGGACTGAATCCTACAATGAGCAGTTCTTC. Its protein product is CASSLAGTESYNEQFF.

V is TRBV5-1 and J is TRBJ2-7, with D unclear. The V gene lost 2 bases and the J gene lost 1 base, with 10 bases spanning the gap. The CDR3 consists of 14 residues. CDR1 SGHRS and CDR2 YFSETQ come from the germline V gene. Here the CDR3 reads CASSFGPSSYEQYF. As DNA, the CDR3 is TGCGCCAGCAGCTTCGGACCGTCTTCCTACGAGCAGTACTTC.

This clonotype was observed a few times. V and J are TRBV6-5 and TRBJ2-2, with D tentatively TRBD2 (6 bases). CDR1 is MNHEY, CDR2 SVGAGI, per germline. This CDR3 contains 14 residues. Trimming left V 7 bases short and J 5 bases short, with 14 bases between. CDR3 sequence (DNA): TGTGCCAGCAATAGGGGCGCGGGAACCGGGGAGCTGTTTTTT. Encoded protein: CASNRGAGTGELFF.

This clonotype was seen more than once but under ten times. The chain joins TRBV20-1 to TRBJ2-7; D perhaps matches TRBD2 (5 bases). With 1 base removed from V and 2 bases from J, the gap between germline ends came to 18 bases. This CDR3 is 16 amino acids long. CDR1 DFQATT and CDR2 SNEGSKA come from the germline V gene (reference sequence). CDR3 sequence (DNA): TGCAGTGCTAGAGGCCCGGAGTCGGGAATTGCCTACGAGCAGTACTTC. Amino acid sequence: CSARGPESGIAYEQYF.

This clonotype was found many times. The chain uses TRBV20-1 and TRBJ1-5; TRBD1 is a possible D gene (5 bases). Trimming cost V 3 bases and J 1 base, with 10 bases left between them. Germline loops: CDR1 DFQATT, CDR2 SNEGSKA (reference sequence). The CDR3 contains 14 residues. The CDR3 loop is CSARSDMSNQPQHF. The CDR3 coding sequence is TGCAGTGCTAGGTCGGACATGAGCAATCAGCCCCAGCATTTT.

This clonotype was counted many times. The gene calls are TRBV20-1 and TRBJ1-5; TRBD1 matches 7 bases. J was trimmed by 4 bases and V by 3 bases; bases with no gene match: 6. The CDR3 has 14 amino acids. Per germline, CDR1 DFQATT and CDR2 SNEGSKA (reference sequence). For the CDR3, the DNA is TGCAGTGCTAGGAGGGGGCCCACAAATCAGCCCCAGCATTTT. Protein sequence: CSARRGPTNQPQHF.

This clonotype was observed a few times. The chain joins TRBV4-1 to TRBJ1-5; 9 nucleotides line up with TRBD1. Germline loops: CDR1 MGHRA, CDR2 YSYEKL. V was clipped by 3 bases and J by 7 bases; unmatched bases: 10. This CDR3 comprises 16 residues. The CDR3 nucleotides read TGCGCCAGCAGCCAGGGGGGACAGGGACCTCGGCAGCCCCAGCATTTT. Protein product: CASSQGGQGPRQPQHF.

V gene TRBV20-1 combines with J gene TRBJ2-1, with 12 bases that match TRBD2. V dropped 5 bases and J dropped 9; count of bases not matched to a gene: 14. Germline values: CDR1 DFQATT, CDR2 SNEGSKA (reference sequence). This CDR3 is built from 16 residues. This CDR3 is CSAGGPGLAGYSEQFF. CDR3 nucleotides: TGCAGTGCTGGGGGTCCAGGACTAGCGGGATATAGTGAGCAGTTCTTC.

This clonotype was found a few times. V usage is TRBV4-1 and J usage is TRBJ2-1; D is ambiguous. Germline values: CDR1 MGHRA, CDR2 YSYEKL. Trimming removed 1 base from V and 8 bases from J, with 9 bases in between. This CDR3 comprises 13 residues. CDR3 protein: CASSQAPTHEQFF. The CDR3 nucleotides are TGCGCCAGCAGCCAAGCTCCCACACATGAGCAGTTCTTC.

The V call is TRBV5-1, the J call TRBJ1-1, with D tentatively TRBD1 (6 bases). Germline lookup yields CDR1 SGHRS and CDR2 YFSETQ. The length of the CDR3 is 15 residues. Between the trimmed V and J ends, which lost 4 bases and 5 bases, there was a span of 18 bases. DNA for the CDR3: TGCGCCAGCAGCAGCGGACAGCCTCCGAAAACTGAAGCTTTCTTT. Its protein is CASSSGQPPKTEAFF.

The chain is built from TRBV7-2 and TRBJ2-7; 7 positions match TRBD2. CDR1 is SGHTA and CDR2 is FQGNSA in the germline V gene. J gave up 0 bases and V 3 bases, and 5 bases lay outside the gene matches. The CDR3 runs to 15 residues. CDR3: CASSFLAVSSYEQYF. The CDR3 DNA reads as TGTGCCAGCAGCTTCCTAGCGGTCTCCTCCTACGAGCAGTACTTC.

V usage is TRBV7-3 and J usage is TRBJ2-7, with 8 bases that match TRBD1. Germline trimming cut 5 bases from V and 1 base from J; bases unmatched to any gene: 7. CDR1 is SGHTA and CDR2 is FQGTGA in the germline V gene. There are 15 residues in the CDR3. Here the CDR3 DNA reads TGTGCCAGCAGCCAGGACAGGGACGAGTCCTACGAGCAGTACTTC. This translates into CASSQDRDESYEQYF.